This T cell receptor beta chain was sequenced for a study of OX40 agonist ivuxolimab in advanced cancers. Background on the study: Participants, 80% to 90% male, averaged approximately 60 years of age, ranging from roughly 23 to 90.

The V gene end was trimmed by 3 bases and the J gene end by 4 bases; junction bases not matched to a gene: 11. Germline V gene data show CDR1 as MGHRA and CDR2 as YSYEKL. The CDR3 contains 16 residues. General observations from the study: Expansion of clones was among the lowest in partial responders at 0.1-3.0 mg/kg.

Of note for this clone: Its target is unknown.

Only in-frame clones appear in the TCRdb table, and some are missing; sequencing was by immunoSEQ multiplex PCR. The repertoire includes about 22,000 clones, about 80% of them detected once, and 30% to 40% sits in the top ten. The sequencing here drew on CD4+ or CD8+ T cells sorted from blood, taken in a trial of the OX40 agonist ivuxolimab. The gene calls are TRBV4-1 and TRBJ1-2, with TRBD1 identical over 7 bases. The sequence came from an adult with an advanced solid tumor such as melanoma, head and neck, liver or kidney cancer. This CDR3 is CASSHESGTDFYGYTF. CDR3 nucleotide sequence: TGCGCCAGCAGCCACGAATCCGGGACAGATTTCTATGGCTACACCTTC.